The present T cell receptor beta chain was sequenced within a study of OX40 agonist ivuxolimab in advanced cancers. On the study more broadly: Three patients responded partially, comprising one with hepatocellular carcinoma and two with cutaneous melanoma.

Sequencing was performed with immunoSEQ multiplex PCR; in TCRdb, only in-frame clones are kept and a portion is missing. The data contain tens of thousands of clones, 80% to 90% of them singletons. Worth noting for this clone: The target antigen is unknown.

Whole-study results and caveats: Among the nonresponders, some also had low normalized T-cell clonal expansion. In the 0.1 to 3.0 mg/kg range, CD4+ and CD8+ blood T cells had expanded clonally by week 6.

V dropped 5 bases and J dropped 5 bases, with 10 bases sitting between them. The CDR3 runs to 13 residues. Per the germline V gene, CDR1 is SGHTA and CDR2 is FQGTGA. The sequenced sample was CD4+ or CD8+ T cells sorted from blood, obtained in a trial of the OX40 agonist ivuxolimab. This rearrangement joins TRBV7-3 to TRBJ2-1; no reliable D call. The origin of this receptor is an adult with an advanced solid tumor such as melanoma, head and neck, liver or kidney cancer. The CDR3 sequence is CASSVDGHNEQFF. CDR3 coding DNA: TGTGCCAGCAGCGTGGACGGACACAATGAGCAGTTCTTC.